The 11 T cell receptor beta chains below were found in one sample sequenced in a study of blood T cell repertoires in COVID-19. This table comes from immunoSEQ multiplex PCR, and its TCRdb copy is limited to in-frame clones, with some not included. The top ten hold roughly 2% of the sample, which has 200,000 to 300,000 clones, around four fifths seen once. Material: peripheral blood. The source is a man aged 25 to 40 who had recovered from COVID-19.

This chain connects TRBV19 to TRBJ1-1; 9 nucleotides line up with TRBD1. From germline, CDR1 is LNHDA and CDR2 SQIVND (reference sequence). The V segment lost 6 bases and the J segment 7 bases; nucleotides outside the gene matches: 6. CDR3 size: 13 residues. CDR3 region: CASSQQGALEAFF. The CDR3 nucleotides are TGTGCCAGTAGCCAACAGGGGGCCCTTGAAGCTTTCTTT.

This rearrangement joins TRBV28 to TRBJ1-4, with D hard to call. V lost 7 bases to trimming and J lost 4 bases, with 13 bases between them. The CDR3 has 14 amino acids. CDR1 is MDHEN and CDR2 is SYDVKM in the germline V gene. CDR3 residues: CASTPGTGNEKLFF. DNA for the CDR3: TGTGCCAGCACCCCGGGTACGGGTAATGAAAAACTGTTTTTT.

The chain couples TRBV4-2 to TRBJ2-6, with no clear D. The germline gives CDR1 LGHNA, CDR2 YNFKEQ. The V end was cut by 1 base, the J end by 0 bases, with 10 bases between. CDR3 length: 17 amino acids. The CDR3 loop reads CASSQGHSLSGANVLTF. As DNA, the CDR3 is TGTGCCAGCAGCCAAGGGCACAGCCTCTCTGGGGCCAACGTCCTGACTTTC.

The V and J genes are TRBV7-8 and TRBJ2-2, with TRBD2 matching 8 bases. Germline V lookup: CDR1 SGHVS, CDR2 FQNEAQ. This CDR3 has 15 residues. V was clipped by 7 bases and J by 6 bases; unmatched bases: 10. The CDR3 DNA sequence: TGTGCCAGCAAAAGCGGGGGAGCTACCTCCGGGGAGCTGTTTTTT. The encoded protein is CASKSGGATSGELFF.

This sequence joins TRBV6-5 and TRBJ2-3; 8 bases agree with TRBD1. The CDR3 contains 15 residues. The V and J ends lost 8 bases and 5 bases, in that order; junction bases with no gene match: 12. Per germline, CDR1 MNHEY and CDR2 SVGAGI. CDR3 DNA: TGTGCCAGCGAGGCCGGACAGGGTTTTGTAGATACGCAGTATTTT. Protein sequence: CASEAGQGFVDTQYF.

The V gene is TRBV10-3, the J gene TRBJ1-2, with 8 nucleotides matching TRBD1. The junction had 8 bases not matched to a gene; V was cut back by 8 bases and J by 3 bases. The CDR3 loop spans 14 amino acids. In germline, CDR1 is ENHRY, CDR2 SYGVKD. The CDR3 here is CAISAVTGDYGYTF. Written as DNA, the CDR3 is TGTGCCATCTCGGCCGTGACAGGGGACTATGGCTACACCTTC.

CDR3 DNA sequence: TGTGCCAGCAGCTTATTTTCAGGGTCGGAGACCCAGTACTTC. Amino acids: CASSLFSGSETQYF. The chain uses TRBV7-8 and TRBJ2-5, with D possibly TRBD1 on 5 matching bases. This CDR3 is built from 14 residues. CDR1 and CDR2 from the germline V gene are SGHVS and FQNEAQ. The ends were cut back, 2 bases at V and 5 bases at J, with 12 bases in the middle.

The CDR3 reads CASSSPGLGYNEQFF. In DNA, the CDR3 is TGCGCCAGCAGCTCCCCGGGACTAGGCTACAATGAGCAGTTCTTC. The gene calls are TRBV5-1 and TRBJ2-1, with 8 bases identical to TRBD2. The CDR3 loop spans 15 amino acids. Trimming removed 3 bases from V and 3 bases from J; junction bases left unmatched: 5. CDR1 and CDR2 (germline): SGHRS, YFSETQ.

The rearrangement joins TRBV23-1 to TRBJ2-3; no clear D. TRBV23-1 is treated as an ORF (open reading frame) with a function not yet certain. Between the trimmed V and J ends, which lost 0 bases and 2 bases, there was a span of 9 bases. The CDR3 is 15 residues long. Written as DNA, the CDR3 is TGCGCCAGCAGTCAATCAGCCCCCCTCACAGATACGCAGTATTTT. Its protein is CASSQSAPLTDTQYF.

This clone was recorded once. The chain employs TRBV10-3 and TRBJ2-3; 7 bases align to TRBD1. The CDR3 runs 13 residues. The germline CDR1 and CDR2 sequences are ENHRY and SYGVKD. Trimming removed 7 bases from V and 3 bases from J; junction bases left unmatched: 4. CDR3 sequence reads: CAIMGQRTDTQYF. In nucleotides, the CDR3 is TGTGCCATCATGGGACAGCGGACAGATACGCAGTATTTT.

This chain uses TRBV19 with TRBJ1-1; a weak D match, TRBD1 (6 bases). The CDR3 sequence is 14 residues long. Germline-derived CDR1 and CDR2 are LNHDA and SQIVND (reference sequence). Deletions cut 7 bases from V and 1 base from J, with 13 bases between. CDR3 in DNA: TGTGCCAGTACCTCCGGGGGGGCGAACACTGAAGCTTTCTTT. Protein product: CASTSGGANTEAFF.